This entry lists 26 T cell receptor beta chains sequenced from one sample in a study of molecular identifiers for immune sequencing clone quantification. A single record per CDR3 protein comes from TCRdb applying MiXCR to the PCR reads. The data show about 320,000 distinct CDR3 sequences, roughly a quarter seen once. The specimen was naive CD8+ T cells from blood, with Jurkat cell RNA spiked in. Subset defined: FACS-sorted CD8+CD4-CCR7+CD45RA+ naive T cells. The source of these receptors is a human donor in good health. Some libraries in this study had Jurkat cell RNA spiked in.

As concerns this clonotype: A single base separates this from a much larger clone, so it may be a read error. The V call is TRBV4-3, the J call TRBJ2-7; no reliable D call. Germline assignment: CDR1 LGHNA and CDR2 YSLEER. CDR3 size: 14 residues. The CDR3 sequence: CTSSQDQMGYEQYF. In nucleotides, the CDR3 is TGCACCAGCAGCCAAGATCAGATGGGCTACGAGCAGTACTTC.

This clonotype appeared many times. The chain carries TRBV6-6 and TRBJ2-3, with 8 bases identical to TRBD2. Trimming at V came to 2 bases and at J to 2 bases, leaving 6 bases not matched to a gene. Looked up from germline, CDR1 is MNHNY and CDR2 is SVGAGI (reference sequence). The CDR3 contains 16 residues. CDR3 bases: TGTGCCAGCAGTTACGAACTAGCGGAGCTCACAGATACGCAGTATTTT. The encoded protein is CASSYELAELTDTQYF.

In its sample, this clonotype was seen once. A single base separates this from a much larger clone, so it may be a read error. The chain uses TRBV4-1 and TRBJ2-7, with D hard to call. Germline lookup yields CDR1 MGHRA and CDR2 YSYEKL. The V end lost 0 bases, the J end lost 1 base, and 10 bases lay between the germline ends. The CDR3 covers 15 residues. Written as DNA, the CDR3 is TGCGCCAGCAGCCAAGATCGAGGCTGGTCCTACGAGCAGTACTTC. It is translated as CASSQDRGWSYEQYF.

This clonotype was found many times. The chain has TRBV25-1 and TRBJ2-7; the D gene is possibly TRBD1 (5 bases). CDR3 length: 15 residues. With 3 bases removed from V and 5 bases from J, the gap between germline ends came to 17 bases. Germline assignment: CDR1 MGHDK and CDR2 SYGVNS. The CDR3 DNA reads as TGTGCCAGCAGTGAGGCAGGGTCCGTGAAAGACGAGCAGTACTTC. Protein product: CASSEAGSVKDEQYF.

A note on this clonotype: A read error may be the cause here, since a much bigger clone is one base away. Here the CDR3 omits its conserved ending phenylalanine or tryptophan, so a read error is the likely source. This chain links TRBV9 with TRBJ2-6; D gene unclear. Trimming stripped 2 bases from V and 5 bases from J, with 17 bases between. CDR1 is SGDLS and CDR2 is YYNGEE in the germline V gene. CDR3 length equals 17 residues. CDR3 in amino acids: CASSVGLAPSRANVLTI. For the CDR3, the DNA is TGTGCCAGCAGCGTGGGTTTAGCCCCCTCACGGGCCAACGTCCTGACTATC.

This clonotype was seen a few times. This chain uses TRBV12-3 or TRBV12-4 with TRBJ1-1; D is undetermined. The CDR3 contains 12 residues. V lost 8 bases and J 1 base, leaving 8 bases between the germline ends. CDR3: CASVIGNTEAFF. The CDR3 bases are TGTGCCAGCGTGATAGGGAACACTGAAGCTTTCTTT.

The table lists this clonotype with many counts. The chain recombines TRBV6-6 with TRBJ1-1; possibly TRBD1 for D (5 bases). Trimming left V 0 bases short and J 4 bases short, with 9 bases between. This CDR3 contains 14 residues. Germline lookup yields CDR1 MNHNY and CDR2 SVGAGI (reference sequence). Here the CDR3 reads CASSYSTGGTEAFF. As DNA, the CDR3 is TGTGCCAGCAGTTACTCGACGGGGGGCACTGAAGCTTTCTTT.

There are a few counts of this clonotype. This sequence joins TRBV12-3 or TRBV12-4 and TRBJ2-3; unclear D gene. The CDR3 spans 14 residues. V gave up 5 bases and J gave up 2 bases, with 11 bases separating them. The DNA for the CDR3 is TGTGCCAGCAGTCGCGCCCGTAACACAGATACGCAGTATTTT. Translation: CASSRARNTDTQYF.

This clonotype was picked up many times. The chain uses TRBV19 and TRBJ2-1; no clear D gene. Germline loops: CDR1 LNHDA, CDR2 SQIVND (reference sequence). V lost 5 bases to trimming and J lost 9 bases, with 11 bases between them. The CDR3 extends over 12 amino acids. CDR3 amino acids: CASSVVGGEQFF. In DNA form, the CDR3 reads TGTGCCAGTAGTGTCGTAGGCGGTGAGCAGTTCTTC.

With respect to this clonotype: The junction differs from germline at one of its ends, possibly a read error. The V call is TRBV6-2 or TRBV6-3, the J call TRBJ2-2; the match to TRBD1 covers 10 bases. CDR3 length: 19 amino acids. Germline values: CDR1 MNHEY, CDR2 SVGEGT. The CDR3 DNA reads as TGTGCCGGCAGTTACAGTTCCGGGACAGGGGTGGCGAACACCGGGGAGCTGTTTTTT. This sequence encodes CAGSYSSGTGVANTGELFF.

In this sample, this clonotype turned up a few times. The genes are TRBV27 and TRBJ2-1; 14 positions match TRBD2. The CDR3 totals 17 residues. The germline V gene encodes CDR1 MNHEY and CDR2 SMNVEV (reference sequence). Trimming took 5 bases from V and 6 from J; bases not matched to a gene: 9. The CDR3 region is CASSTYYGTSGGNEQFF. The DNA for the CDR3 is TGTGCCAGCAGTACTTACTACGGGACTAGCGGGGGCAATGAGCAGTTCTTC.

The chain has TRBV7-9 and TRBJ2-2; D gene uncertain. V lost 5 bases and J 6 bases, leaving 10 bases between the germline ends. The CDR3 totals 13 residues. CDR1 and CDR2 (germline): SEHNR, FQNEAQ (reference sequence). The CDR3 DNA follows: TGTGCCAGCAGCATACTTGAGCCCGGGGAGCTGTTTTTT. Amino acids: CASSILEPGELFF. The complete variable domain, with remaining parts taken from reference TRBV7-9 and TRBJ2-2, reads DTGVSQNPRHKITKRGQNVTFRCDPISEHNRLYWYRQTLGQGPEFLTYFQNEAQLEKSRLLSDRFSAERPKGSFSTLEIQRTEQGDSAMYLCASSILEPGELFFGEGSRLTVL.

The chain combines TRBV18 with TRBJ2-1; no reliable D call. V lost 5 bases and J lost 2, with 13 bases in between. Germline CDR1 and CDR2: KGHSH and LQKENI. CDR3 length: 15 residues. This chain's CDR3 is CASSSPDGPYNEQFF. The CDR3 nucleotides read TGTGCCAGCTCATCCCCGGACGGACCCTACAATGAGCAGTTCTTC.

This clonotype was detected many times. The chain combines TRBV21-1 with TRBJ2-3; TRBD2 reflects the table's D call only, with no check against the DNA. TRBV21-1 is a pseudogene. The CDR3 consists of 12 residues. In nucleotides, the CDR3 is TGTGCCAGGACTAGCGGTTCAGATACGCAGTATTTT. Protein: CARTSGSDTQYF.

This clonotype showed up many times. The V gene is TRBV29-1, the J gene TRBJ2-5; TRBD2 agrees at 7 bases. The J segment lost 0 bases and the V segment lost 8 bases, leaving 12 bases of the junction unmatched. The germline gives CDR1 SQVTM, CDR2 ANQGSEA. The CDR3 covers 15 residues. DNA of the CDR3: TGCAGCCCAGCGGGGAAAACCCCAAACCAAGAGACCCAGTACTTC. Translating gives CSPAGKTPNQETQYF. Complete variable domain (other parts from reference TRBV29-1 and TRBJ2-5): SAVISQKPSRDICQRGTSLTIQCQVDSQVTMMFWYRQQPGQSLTLIATANQGSEATYESGFVIDKFPISRPNLTFSTLTVSNMSPEDSSIYLCSPAGKTPNQETQYFGPGTRLLVL.

The chain combines TRBV7-2 with TRBJ2-7; D remains unclear. CDR1 SGHTA and CDR2 FQGNSA come from the germline V gene. The CDR3 runs to 14 residues. The V end was cut by 2 bases, the J end by 2 bases, with 10 bases between. The CDR3 loop reads CASSLIGAAYEQYF. CDR3 nucleotides: TGTGCCAGCAGCTTAATTGGTGCTGCCTACGAGCAGTACTTC.

This clonotype was counted many times. The V and J genes are TRBV3-1 and TRBJ2-2; D remains unclear. Deletions cut 3 bases from V and 3 bases from J, with 5 bases between. The length of the CDR3 is 13 residues. CDR1 is LGHDT and CDR2 is YNNKEL in the germline V gene (reference sequence). CDR3 DNA: TGTGCCAGCAGCCATGTACACACCGGGGAGCTGTTTTTT. As protein: CASSHVHTGELFF.

CDR3 nucleotides: TGTGCCAGTAGTTCTTGGGGGAAGAGCACAGATACGCAGTATTTT. As protein: CASSSWGKSTDTQYF. The rearrangement links TRBV19 to TRBJ2-3, with D perhaps TRBD1 or TRBD2 (5 bases each). The ends were cut back, 5 bases at V and 0 bases at J, with 12 bases in the middle. Germline values: CDR1 LNHDA, CDR2 SQIVND (reference sequence). This CDR3 has 15 residues.

This clonotype was observed a handful of times. The chain joins TRBV7-9 to TRBJ2-2; weak D call: TRBD1 (6 bases). Germline V gives CDR1 SEHNR, CDR2 FQNEAQ (reference sequence). The CDR3 spans 14 residues. Deletions cut 4 bases from V and 7 bases from J, with 13 bases between. The DNA for the CDR3 is TGTGCCAGCAGCTCTTTCAGGGGCCGCGGGGAGCTGTTTTTT. This gives the protein CASSSFRGRGELFF.

A few counts support this clonotype. The chain carries TRBV28 and TRBJ2-3; D not certain. Trimming removed 5 bases from V and 2 bases from J, with 17 bases in between. The CDR3 is 16 residues long. The germline gives CDR1 MDHEN, CDR2 SYDVKM. CDR3 sequence reads: CASSPLLGSNTDTQYF. The CDR3 DNA follows: TGTGCCAGCAGTCCCCTCTTAGGGTCAAACACAGATACGCAGTATTTT. Combining the CDR3 with reference TRBV28 and TRBJ2-3 gives the whole variable domain DVKVTQSSRYLVKRTGEKVFLECVQDMDHENMFWYRQDPGLGLRLIYFSYDVKMKEKGDIPEGYSVSREKKERFSLILESASTNQTSMYLCASSPLLGSNTDTQYFGPGTRLTVL.

A remark on this clonotype: Here the CDR3 omits its conserved ending phenylalanine or tryptophan, so a read error is the likely source. The V gene is TRBV12-3 or TRBV12-4, the J gene TRBJ2-5, with D unclear. This CDR3 spans 12 amino acids. Trimming stripped 2 bases from V and 2 bases from J, with 3 bases between. CDR3 coding DNA: TGTGCCAGCAGTTTATTTCAAGAGACCCAGTACTTG. Translated, it gives CASSLFQETQYL.

This clonotype was counted at least ten times. This chain uses TRBV6-5 with TRBJ2-7, with 7 bases that match TRBD2. J was trimmed by 6 bases and V by 5 bases; bases with no gene match: 13. The CDR3 is 15 residues long. Germline V CDR1 and CDR2: MNHEY, SVGAGI. CDR3 region: CASSTAGREGTEQYF. DNA for the CDR3: TGTGCCAGCAGTACCGCGGGTAGGGAGGGCACCGAGCAGTACTTC.

The sample holds many counts of this clonotype. The V and J genes are TRBV6-5 and TRBJ2-7, with D tentatively TRBD2 (6 bases). Trimming stripped 6 bases from V and 4 bases from J, with 13 bases between. Germline V CDR1 and CDR2: MNHEY, SVGAGI. This CDR3 contains 13 residues. The CDR3 here is CASSSARGYEQYF. CDR3 DNA sequence: TGTGCCAGCAGCTCCGCCCGGGGGTACGAGCAGTACTTC.

This clonotype has a count of ten or more. V is TRBV2 and J is TRBJ1-4; no definite D call. V was clipped by 3 bases and J by 9 bases, with 8 bases between them. The CDR3 consists of 12 residues. Germline V lookup: CDR1 SNHLY, CDR2 FYNNEI. In DNA form, the CDR3 reads TGTGCCAGCAGTGATATACGTAAAAAACTGTTTTTT. It specifies CASSDIRKKLFF.

This clonotype has just a few counts. J is TRBJ1-1 and V is TRBV6-5, with D possibly TRBD1 on 5 matching bases. V was pared by 2 bases and J by 4 bases, with 17 bases between. CDR1 and CDR2 from the germline V gene are MNHEY and SVGAGI. CDR3 length: 16 residues. In DNA, the CDR3 is TGTGCCAGCAGTTACAGGGACCTGGGTGTGGGCACTGAAGCTTTCTTT. Translation gives CASSYRDLGVGTEAFF.

This clonotype occurred many times. The chain combines TRBV24-1 with TRBJ2-7, with TRBD1 as a possible D gene (6 bases). This CDR3 is 12 amino acids long. Germline CDR1 and CDR2: KGHDR and SFDVKD. Between the trimmed V and J ends, which lost 9 bases and 3 bases, there was a span of 11 bases. CDR3 nucleotides: TGTGCCACCGGCCGCAGGGGCTACGAGCAGTACTTC. It encodes CATGRRGYEQYF.